One sample yielded the 19 T cell receptor beta chains listed below, sequenced in a study of blood T cell repertoires in COVID-19. Measured with immunoSEQ multiplex PCR; TCRdb has only the in-frame clones, and not every one. The sample holds about 290,000 clones; more than 85% are singletons and the top ten take about 4.2%. Sequencing used peripheral blood. Source of these receptors: a man aged 35-49 years with acute or convalescent COVID-19.

As for this clone: Because the CDR3's place on the DNA is in doubt, the DNA is left out and the CDR3 is given as listed by TCRdb. The chain combines TRBV9 with TRBJ2-1; TRBD1, the D gene given by the table, was not confirmed from the DNA. Inclusive of both ends, the CDR3 amounts to 12 amino acids. The V gene's germline CDR1 is SGDLS and CDR2 YYNGEE. CDR3 in amino acids: CASSVGAGAPFF.

The rearrangement joins TRBV6-5 to TRBJ2-1; 9 bases agree with TRBD2. CDR1 is MNHEY and CDR2 is SVGAGI in the germline V gene. The junction had 10 bases not matched to a gene; V was cut back by 7 bases and J by 6 bases. This CDR3 comprises 15 residues. The DNA for the CDR3 is TGTGCCAGCAACGTGGGGGCTAGCGGGGTCAATGAGCAGTTCTTC. Its protein product is CASNVGASGVNEQFF.

This chain joins TRBV30 and TRBJ2-6; 7 bases line up with TRBD1. Germline assignment: CDR1 GTSNPN and CDR2 SVGIG (reference sequence). The CDR3 spans 16 residues. V trimming: 5 bases; J trimming: 2 bases; junction bases outside the gene matches: 9. The CDR3 DNA reads as TGTGCCTGGTGTTCAACAGGGGTAACTGGGGCCAACGTCCTGACTTTC. Its translation: CAWCSTGVTGANVLTF.

The rearrangement uses TRBV19 and TRBJ2-2; 7 bases fit TRBD2. The CDR3 covers 14 residues. Germline trimming cut 1 base from V and 9 bases from J; bases unmatched to any gene: 5. Germline V gives CDR1 LNHDA, CDR2 SQIVND (reference sequence). CDR3 coding DNA: TGTGCCAGTAGTATAGGGACTAGATTACGGGAGCTGTTTTTT. It yields the protein CASSIGTRLRELFF.

The J gene is TRBJ2-1, the V gene TRBV12-3 or TRBV12-4; 7 bases agree with TRBD2. With 3 bases clipped from V and 12 bases from J, the junction kept 5 bases outside the gene matches. CDR3 length: 12 amino acids. Written as DNA, the CDR3 is TGTGCCAGCAGTTTCACTAGCGCGGGGCAGTTCTTC. Its translation is CASSFTSAGQFF.

The V call is TRBV6-1, the J call TRBJ1-1, with a tentative D call TRBD1 (6 bases). V was trimmed by 1 base and J by 5 bases, leaving 14 bases between them. This CDR3 has 15 amino acids. The V gene's germline CDR1 is MNHNS and CDR2 SASEGT. The CDR3 nucleotides read TGTGCCAGCAGTGAAGTATCAGGGGTTGGGACTGAAGCTTTCTTT. Its translation is CASSEVSGVGTEAFF.

The rearrangement links TRBV4-2 to TRBJ1-5; D is perhaps TRBD1 (5 bases). Germline lookup yields CDR1 LGHNA and CDR2 YNFKEQ. The CDR3 has 16 residues. Between the trimmed V and J ends, which lost 2 bases and 2 bases, there was a span of 13 bases. The chain's CDR3 is CASSQSGVGGNQPQHF. For the CDR3, the DNA is TGTGCCAGCAGCCAATCGGGGGTCGGGGGCAATCAGCCCCAGCATTTT.

The chain recombines TRBV25-1 with TRBJ2-4, with a tentative D call TRBD1 (6 bases). The CDR3 is 12 amino acids. Trimming took 3 bases from V and 8 from J, leaving 8 bases between them. CDR1 and CDR2 (germline): MGHDK, SYGVNS. The CDR3 is CASSDRGDIQYF. Here the CDR3 DNA reads TGTGCCAGCAGTGACAGGGGAGACATTCAGTACTTC.

The chain carries TRBV2 and TRBJ1-2; tentatively, D is TRBD1 (5 bases). V was cut by 5 bases and J by 3 bases, with 16 bases left in between. Germline lookup yields CDR1 SNHLY and CDR2 FYNNEI. This CDR3 comprises 15 residues. CDR3 bases: TGTGCCAGCAGTCCGAGAACAGGTCCCTACTATGGCTACACCTTC. It is translated as CASSPRTGPYYGYTF.

This clone has just one count. This rearrangement joins TRBV2 to TRBJ2-3; D might be TRBD1 (5 bases). CDR3 length equals 15 residues. Germline values: CDR1 SNHLY, CDR2 FYNNEI. V was cut by 7 bases and J by 2 bases, with 16 bases left in between. This CDR3 reads CASNRVVGPTDTQYF. The CDR3 DNA sequence: TGTGCCAGCAATAGGGTAGTGGGGCCCACAGATACGCAGTATTTT.

The rearrangement joins TRBV2 to TRBJ1-5; 7 nucleotides match TRBD1. CDR1 is SNHLY, CDR2 FYNNEI, per germline. CDR3 length: 13 amino acids. After removal of 6 bases from V and 6 bases from J, the junction contained 5 bases not matched to a gene. The CDR3 DNA is TGTGCCAGCAGGGCCGACAGGGCTCAGCCCCAGCATTTT. Its protein product is CASRADRAQPQHF.

The chain's CDR3 is CASSGRGQGSTEAFF. CDR3 coding DNA: TGTGCCAGCAGTGGCAGGGGGCAAGGGAGCACTGAAGCTTTCTTT. This chain connects TRBV2 to TRBJ1-1; 8 bases agree with TRBD1. The CDR3 spans 15 residues. CDR1 is SNHLY and CDR2 is FYNNEI in the germline V gene. Trimming cost V 4 bases and J 4 bases; bases outside gene matches: 8.

The gene calls are TRBV6-5 and TRBJ1-2; no firm D call. The CDR3 runs to 14 residues. The germline CDR1 and CDR2 sequences are MNHEY and SVGAGI. Trimming took 4 bases from V and 3 from J, leaving 12 bases between them. CDR3 sequence (DNA): TGTGCCAGCAGTTGGGTGGGCCGCGACTATGGCTACACCTTC. As protein: CASSWVGRDYGYTF.

The chain joins TRBV2 to TRBJ2-7; perhaps TRBD2 as D (6 bases). CDR3 length: 16 residues. CDR1 SNHLY and CDR2 FYNNEI come from the germline V gene. The ends were cut back, 8 bases at V and 0 bases at J, with 20 bases in the middle. The CDR3 DNA reads TGTGCCAGCTCCCGCGGGGCAGGGCCCTTCTCCTACGAGCAGTACTTC. Residues: CASSRGAGPFSYEQYF.

Worth noting for this clone: Other DNA sequences in this specimen translate into the identical CDR3. The rearrangement links TRBV7-3 to TRBJ1-1; perhaps TRBD1 as D (6 bases). The CDR3 is 13 amino acids. Trimming cost V 6 bases and J 2 bases, with 10 bases left between them. CDR1 and CDR2 (germline): SGHTA, FQGTGA. CDR3 residues: CASSSDRNTEAFF. In DNA, the CDR3 is TGTGCCAGCAGTTCGGACAGAAACACTGAAGCTTTCTTT.

The chain employs TRBV25-1 and TRBJ1-5, with D uncertain. Germline V gives CDR1 MGHDK, CDR2 SYGVNS. The CDR3 loop spans 16 amino acids. Trimming took off 7 bases at V and 6 bases at J, with 22 bases between the two ends. CDR3 in amino acids: CASIGLEGHWGQPQHF. The CDR3 coding sequence is TGTGCCAGCATTGGCCTCGAGGGCCATTGGGGTCAGCCCCAGCATTTT. The full variable domain, rest sourced from reference TRBV25-1 and TRBJ1-5, is EADIYQTPRYLVIGTGKKITLECSQTMGHDKMYWYQQDPGMELHLIHYSYGVNSTEKGDLSSESTVSRIRTEHFPLTLESARPSHTSQYLCASIGLEGHWGQPQHFGDGTRLSIL.

This sequence joins TRBV7-9 and TRBJ1-2; 7 positions match TRBD1. Looked up from germline, CDR1 is SEHNR and CDR2 is FQNEAQ (reference sequence). Losses at the gene ends were 1 base for V and 6 bases for J; bases not matched to a gene: 5. The CDR3 loop spans 14 amino acids. CDR3 loop: CASSLDGGGNGYTF. The CDR3 bases are TGTGCCAGCAGCTTAGATGGAGGGGGCAATGGCTACACCTTC.

The V call is TRBV5-1, the J call TRBJ2-6; TRBD1 agrees at 9 bases. Germline V CDR1 and CDR2: SGHRS, YFSETQ. V trimming: 0 bases; J trimming: 4 bases; junction bases outside the gene matches: 5. The CDR3 runs to 17 residues. As DNA, the CDR3 is TGCGCCAGCAGCTTGGAACAGGGGGCGCGCGGGGCCAACGTCCTGACTTTC. Protein sequence: CASSLEQGARGANVLTF.

This clone occurred once. The gene calls are TRBV2 and TRBJ1-2; perhaps TRBD1 as D (6 bases). The V end was cut by 5 bases, the J end by 4 bases, with 20 bases between. The CDR3 has 16 residues. The germline V gene has CDR1 SNHLY and CDR2 FYNNEI. The chain's CDR3 is CASSFTGTPLSYGYTF. In DNA, the CDR3 is TGTGCCAGCAGTTTTACAGGGACCCCCCTTAGCTATGGCTACACCTTC. Filled out from reference TRBV2 and TRBJ1-2, the complete variable domain reads EPEVTQTPSHQVTQMGQEVILRCVPISNHLYFYWYRQILGQKVEFLVSFYNNEISEKSEIFDDQFSVERPDGSNFTLKIRSTKLEDSAMYFCASSFTGTPLSYGYTFGSGTRLTVV.